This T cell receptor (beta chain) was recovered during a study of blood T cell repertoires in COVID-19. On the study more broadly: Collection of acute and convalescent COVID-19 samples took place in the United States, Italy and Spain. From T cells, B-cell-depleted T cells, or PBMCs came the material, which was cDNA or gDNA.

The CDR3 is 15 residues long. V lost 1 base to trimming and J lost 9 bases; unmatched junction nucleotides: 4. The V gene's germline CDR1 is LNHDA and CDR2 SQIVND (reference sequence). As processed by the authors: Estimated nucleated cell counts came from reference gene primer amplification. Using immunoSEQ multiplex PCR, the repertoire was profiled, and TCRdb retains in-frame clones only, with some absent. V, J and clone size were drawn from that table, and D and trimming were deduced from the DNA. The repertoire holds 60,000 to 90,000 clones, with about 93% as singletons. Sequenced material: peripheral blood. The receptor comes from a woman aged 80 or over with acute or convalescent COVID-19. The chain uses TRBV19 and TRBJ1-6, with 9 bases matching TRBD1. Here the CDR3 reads CASSIAGQGSSPLHF. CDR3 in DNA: TGTGCCAGTAGTATAGCGGGACAGGGAAGTTCACCCCTCCACTTT.